This T cell receptor (beta chain) was found in a study of blood T cell repertoires in COVID-19. Study-level information: The study drew acute and convalescent COVID-19 samples from the United States, Italy and Spain.

The germline V gene encodes CDR1 MNHEY and CDR2 SMNVEV (reference sequence). The CDR3 sequence is 16 residues long. With 1 base removed from V and 4 bases from J, the gap between germline ends came to 17 bases. TCRdb keeps only in-frame clones here, not all; method: immunoSEQ multiplex PCR. The table includes under 200,000 clones, 70% to 90% detected once. The chain is built from TRBV27 and TRBJ2-7; the D is unclear. This receptor was identified in a woman aged 80 or older with acute or convalescent COVID-19. Sequences were obtained from peripheral blood. This CDR3 is CASSLYVTASRYEQYF. The CDR3 DNA reads TGTGCCAGCAGTTTATATGTTACCGCTAGTCGGTACGAGCAGTACTTC.